The 3 T cell receptor beta chains given below trace back to one sample, sequenced in a study of circulating CD8 cells and anti-PD-1 response in melanoma. Each library started from about 14 ng of total RNA using the QIAseq Immune Repertoire TCR panel. TCRdb reprocessed the reads via MiXCR and lists one record per CDR3 protein. The data show some 790 distinct CDR3 sequences, with just under 8% seen just once and under 35% held by the top ten. Live CD3+CD8+TCRalphabeta+ cells were sorted into four subsets by PD-1 and/or TIGIT. The sequences come from CD8+ T cells from PBMCs, collected at baseline or after one month of anti-PD-1 therapy (not recorded which). The source of these receptors is a human donor with melanoma.

This clonotype is medium-sized in the sample. The V gene is TRBV27, the J gene TRBJ2-7; D remains unclear. The CDR3 loop spans 14 amino acids. V was pared by 0 bases and J by 0 bases, with 6 bases between. Germline CDR1 MNHEY, CDR2 SMNVEV (reference sequence). This CDR3 reads CASSLSSSSYEQYF. The CDR3 DNA reads TGTGCCAGCAGTTTATCATCGAGCTCCTACGAGCAGTACTTC.

By proportion, this clonotype is medium-sized. This chain joins TRBV27 and TRBJ1-1; weak D call: TRBD1 (5 bases). V lost 10 bases and J lost 4, with 13 bases in between. This CDR3 is 12 amino acids long. Germline CDR1 reads MNHEY; CDR2 reads SMNVEV (reference sequence). CDR3 sequence reads: CATGPPGTEAFF. DNA for the CDR3: TGTGCCACGGGGCCCCCGGGCACTGAAGCTTTCTTT.

This clonotype is categorized as medium-sized. This chain joins TRBV4-1 and TRBJ2-1; perhaps TRBD1 as D (6 bases). Per germline, CDR1 MGHRA and CDR2 YSYEKL. The germline V and J ends were trimmed by 3 bases and 6 bases, with 9 bases remaining between them. The CDR3 contains 13 residues. The CDR3 sequence is CASSHPGANEQFF. Written as DNA, the CDR3 is TGCGCCAGCAGCCACCCAGGGGCCAATGAGCAGTTCTTC.